A single sample is the source of the 22 T cell receptor beta chains below, sequenced in a study of T cells after yellow fever vaccination. From the 5' RACE reads, TCRdb called clonotypes with MiXCR, one entry per CDR3 protein. The sample has about 630,000 distinct CDR3 sequences, 9% to 15% seen once. The input for sequencing was PBMCs, taken on the day of the yellow fever booster vaccination. These receptors all come from a man in his thirties or forties who received the YFV17D yellow fever vaccine.

This clonotype showed up just a few times. V gene TRBV7-9 combines with J gene TRBJ2-1, with 8 bases aligning to TRBD2. This CDR3 comprises 13 residues. The germline V gene encodes CDR1 SEHNR and CDR2 FQNEAQ (reference sequence). V lost 5 bases, J lost 8 bases, and 5 bases stayed unmatched. In DNA form, the CDR3 reads TGTGCCAGCAGCCCCTGGGGACTAGATGAGCAGTTCTTC. Its translation is CASSPWGLDEQFF.

In its sample, this clonotype was seen many times. V is TRBV19 and J is TRBJ2-7; a possible D gene is TRBD1 (6 bases). Germline loops: CDR1 LNHDA, CDR2 SQIVND (reference sequence). CDR3 length: 15 amino acids. Trimming stripped 10 bases from V and 1 base from J, with 20 bases between. Here the CDR3 DNA reads TGTGCCACTACCCCCAGGGTGGGACAATCCTACGAGCAGTACTTC. Translating gives CATTPRVGQSYEQYF.

This clonotype has a handful of counts. The J gene is TRBJ2-1, the V gene TRBV9, with D possibly TRBD2 on 7 matching bases. Per the germline V gene, CDR1 is SGDLS and CDR2 is YYNGEE. Trimming removed 3 bases from V and 0 bases from J, with 13 bases in between. CDR3 length: 16 residues. The CDR3 sequence is CASSGGGGPSYNEQFF. In nucleotides, the CDR3 is TGTGCCAGCAGCGGGGGGGGCGGACCCTCCTACAATGAGCAGTTCTTC.

This clonotype appeared a few times. This rearrangement joins TRBV11-2 to TRBJ1-3, with no clear D. The V and J ends lost 4 bases and 4 bases respectively, with 14 bases between them. The CDR3 sequence is 15 residues long. Germline CDR1 SGHAT, CDR2 FQNNGV. This CDR3 reads CASSSGPAPGNTIYF. In DNA, the CDR3 is TGTGCCAGCAGCTCCGGGCCCGCTCCAGGAAACACCATATATTTT.

Only a few counts were recorded for this clonotype. The chain couples TRBV12-3 or TRBV12-4 to TRBJ1-4; no firm D call. Trimming shortened V by 2 bases and J by 5 bases, and 9 bases separated the two germline ends. The CDR3 covers 14 residues. The CDR3 loop reads CASSLRQDNEKLFF. In nucleotides, the CDR3 is TGTGCCAGCAGTTTACGGCAAGACAATGAAAAACTGTTTTTT.

There are a few counts of this clonotype. The CDR3 DNA reads TGCAGCGTTGTACATGTGGGCGAAAAACTGTTTTTT. As protein: CSVVHVGEKLFF. The rearrangement uses TRBV29-1 and TRBJ1-4; D not resolved. This CDR3 spans 12 amino acids. Trimming shortened V by 4 bases and J by 8 bases, and 11 bases separated the two germline ends. Germline lookup yields CDR1 SQVTM and CDR2 ANQGSEA.

The chain combines TRBV20-1 with TRBJ1-2; D unresolved. Trimming took 1 base from V and 7 from J, leaving 10 bases between them. Germline values: CDR1 DFQATT, CDR2 SNEGSKA (reference sequence). This CDR3 contains 12 residues. In DNA, the CDR3 is TGCAGTGCTAGAGGGCGTGTGAGTGGCTACACCTTC. Its translation: CSARGRVSGYTF.

This clonotype has a count of ten or more. V usage is TRBV20-1 and J usage is TRBJ2-7, with D perhaps matching TRBD2 (5 bases). The ends were cut back, 6 bases at V and 4 bases at J, with 10 bases in the middle. Germline V gene lookup returns CDR1 DFQATT and CDR2 SNEGSKA (reference sequence). This CDR3 comprises 11 residues. CDR3: CSASRGYEQYF. CDR3 nucleotide sequence: TGCAGTGCGTCCCGGGGTTACGAGCAGTACTTC.

The count of this clonotype is one. The rearrangement links TRBV5-4 to TRBJ2-1; 8 bases are shared with TRBD2. The germline gives CDR1 SGHNT, CDR2 YYREEE (reference sequence). The CDR3 totals 15 residues. The V and J ends lost 4 bases and 6 bases, in that order; junction bases with no gene match: 9. This CDR3 reads CASSPGTRIGNEQFF. As DNA, the CDR3 is TGTGCCAGCAGCCCAGGGACTAGGATCGGCAATGAGCAGTTCTTC. Complete variable domain (other parts from reference TRBV5-4 and TRBJ2-1): ETGVTQSPTHLIKTRGQQVTLRCSSQSGHNTVSWYQQALGQGPQFIFQYYREEENGRGNFPPRFSGLQFPNYSSELNVNALELDDSALYLCASSPGTRIGNEQFFGPGTRLTVL.

The rearrangement joins TRBV7-9 to TRBJ1-1; the D is unclear. The V end lost 8 bases, the J end lost 1 base, and 14 bases lay between the germline ends. The germline V gene encodes CDR1 SEHNR and CDR2 FQNEAQ (reference sequence). The CDR3 loop spans 14 amino acids. Here the CDR3 reads CASHSGRENTEAFF. Here the CDR3 DNA reads TGTGCCAGCCACAGCGGACGGGAGAACACTGAAGCTTTCTTT.

CDR3 residues: CASSQQKTGELFF. Here the CDR3 DNA reads TGTGCCAGCAGCCAGCAAAAGACCGGGGAGCTGTTTTTT. The V gene is TRBV11-3, the J gene TRBJ2-2; D uncertain. The CDR3 runs 13 residues. Trimming left V 5 bases short and J 5 bases short, with 9 bases between. CDR1 is SGHNT, CDR2 YENEEA, per germline.

The chain links TRBV5-1 to TRBJ2-5, with TRBD2 matching over 9 bases. The CDR3 length is 16 residues. V gave up 3 bases and J gave up 5 bases; unmatched junction bases: 11. Germline CDR1 and CDR2: SGHRS and YFSETQ. CDR3 coding DNA: TGCGCCAGCAGCTCGAACCCAGCGGGAGGAGGGGAGACCCAGTACTTC. Translated, it gives CASSSNPAGGGETQYF. Based on the CDR3 plus reference TRBV5-1 and TRBJ2-5, the full variable domain is KAGVTQTPRYLIKTRGQQVTLSCSPISGHRSVSWYQQTPGQGLQFLFEYFSETQRNKGNFPGRFSGRQFSNSRSEMNVSTLELGDSALYLCASSSNPAGGGETQYFGPGTRLLVL.

This clonotype was seen a few times. The CDR3 region is CASTRSRTDTQYF. The CDR3, as DNA: TGTGCCAGCACCCGGAGCCGCACAGATACGCAGTATTTT. The genes are TRBV6-1 and TRBJ2-3; D call uncertain. V lost 7 bases, J lost 1 base, and 9 bases lay in between. CDR3 length: 13 amino acids. The germline gives CDR1 MNHNS, CDR2 SASEGT.

This clonotype was counted only a few times. V gene TRBV20-1 combines with J gene TRBJ1-1; possibly TRBD1 for D (5 bases). Germline CDR1 DFQATT, CDR2 SNEGSKA (reference sequence). V dropped 3 bases and J dropped 11 bases, with 25 bases sitting between them. The CDR3 extends over 15 amino acids. For the CDR3, the DNA is TGCAGTGCTAGTTCGGATGGAGGGACCCTCCGGAACGCTTTCTTT. Protein: CSASSDGGTLRNAFF.

This clonotype was counted a few times. The chain carries TRBV5-5 and TRBJ2-3, with 7 bases fitting TRBD1. The V and J ends lost 4 bases and 2 bases, in that order; junction bases with no gene match: 4. The CDR3 covers 14 residues. In germline, CDR1 is SGHKS, CDR2 YYEKEE (reference sequence). CDR3 protein: CASSMDRPTDTQYF. The CDR3 coding sequence is TGTGCCAGCAGCATGGACAGGCCCACAGATACGCAGTATTTT.

Details on this clonotype: This may be a read error, as it is one base from a much larger clone. The V gene is TRBV7-2, the J gene TRBJ2-7; D is unclear. CDR1 is SGHTA and CDR2 is FQGNSA in the germline V gene. The CDR3 is made up of 13 amino acids. For the CDR3, the DNA is TGTGCCTGCAGCTCTTCCAGGCAATACGAGCAGTACTTC. Translated, it gives CACSSSRQYEQYF.

This chain connects TRBV5-5 to TRBJ2-2, with TRBD2 identical over 10 bases. Germline loops: CDR1 SGHKS, CDR2 YYEKEE (reference sequence). Losses at the gene ends were 4 bases for V and 2 bases for J; bases not matched to a gene: 2. This CDR3 region has 15 residues. The chain's CDR3 is CASSTSGTNTGELFF. Here the CDR3 DNA reads TGTGCCAGCAGCACTAGCGGGACAAACACCGGGGAGCTGTTTTTT.

The table lists this clonotype with a few counts. The J gene is TRBJ2-7, the V gene TRBV7-2; possibly TRBD1 for D (6 bases). Germline V gene sequence: CDR1 SGHTA, CDR2 FQGNSA. The CDR3 spans 12 residues. V was shortened by 1 base and J by 9 bases, with 10 bases between the two germline ends. The CDR3 DNA sequence: TGTGCCAGCAGCTTAGATTCGGACAGGCAGTACTTC. Residues: CASSLDSDRQYF.

J is TRBJ2-7 and V is TRBV12-3 or TRBV12-4; D is undetermined. The CDR3 sequence is 13 residues long. V dropped 6 bases and J dropped 2 bases, with 11 bases sitting between them. The CDR3 coding sequence is TGTGCCAGCAGACAGACACCTACCTACGAGCAGTACTTC. It encodes CASRQTPTYEQYF.

This clonotype came up a few times. The chain recombines TRBV7-2 with TRBJ2-7, with a tentative D call TRBD1 (6 bases). Trimming shortened V by 5 bases and J by 0 bases, and 11 bases separated the two germline ends. Germline V gives CDR1 SGHTA, CDR2 FQGNSA. The CDR3 length is 14 residues. The CDR3 DNA reads as TGTGCCAGCAGCACGGGACAAAGCTCCTACGAGCAGTACTTC. Amino acids: CASSTGQSSYEQYF.

This clonotype was seen a handful of times. This sequence joins TRBV29-1 and TRBJ2-2; D is uncertain. Germline CDR1 is SQVTM and CDR2 is ANQGSEA. V lost 3 bases and J 2 bases, leaving 7 bases between the germline ends. The CDR3 has 13 amino acids. Here the CDR3 DNA reads TGCAGCGTTGACGTTCAAAACACCGGGGAGCTGTTTTTT. Translation: CSVDVQNTGELFF.

V gene TRBV5-4 combines with J gene TRBJ2-3; TRBD2 is a possible D gene (6 bases). V was clipped by 0 bases and J by 3 bases, with 14 bases between them. CDR3 length: 16 residues. From germline, CDR1 is SGHNT and CDR2 YYREEE (reference sequence). CDR3 amino acids: CASSLVKGAGTDTQYF. The CDR3 nucleotides read TGTGCCAGCAGCTTGGTCAAGGGTGCGGGGACAGATACGCAGTATTTT.